The 12 T cell receptor beta chains below come from one sample, sequenced in a study of T-cell reconstitution after alpha-beta-depleted transplantation in children. Preparation of the TCRbeta library involved a method that used unique molecular identifiers. TCRdb fed the PCR reads into MiXCR, producing one record per CDR3 protein. Among about 92,000 distinct CDR3 sequences, 12% were seen once, and the ten largest hold roughly 13%. Sequenced here: PBMCs from the stem cell graft donor, sampled from the stem cell graft. The receptor set was obtained from a human donor who donated a stem cell graft to a child with inherited bone marrow failure.

This clonotype was recorded at least ten times. The rearrangement joins TRBV10-3 to TRBJ1-1; no definite D call. Looked up from germline, CDR1 is ENHRY and CDR2 is SYGVKD. CDR3 size: 13 residues. Between the trimmed V and J ends, which lost 1 base and 1 base, there was a span of 4 bases. CDR3 DNA: TGTGCCATCAGTGAGTGGAGGAACACTGAAGCTTTCTTT. It translates to CAISEWRNTEAFF.

This clonotype showed up many times. J is TRBJ2-3 and V is TRBV12-3 or TRBV12-4; 15 nucleotides match TRBD2. The ends lost 6 bases at V and 2 bases at J; junction bases unmatched: 9. The CDR3 has 18 amino acids. CDR3 sequence (DNA): TGTGCCAGCAGACCGGGACTAGCGGGAGGAGGGTACACAGATACGCAGTATTTT. Protein: CASRPGLAGGGYTDTQYF.

The chain couples TRBV19 to TRBJ1-4; TRBD1 matches 7 bases. J gave up 8 bases and V 4 bases, and 10 bases lay outside the gene matches. CDR3 length: 15 residues. Germline V gives CDR1 LNHDA, CDR2 SQIVND (reference sequence). CDR3: CASSKDRVGEEKLFF. The CDR3 DNA sequence: TGTGCCAGTAGTAAAGACAGGGTAGGCGAGGAAAAACTGTTTTTT.

Only a few counts were recorded for this clonotype. The chain joins TRBV28 to TRBJ2-7; 7 bases fit TRBD1. CDR1 is MDHEN, CDR2 SYDVKM, per germline. The ends lost 6 bases at V and 2 bases at J; junction bases unmatched: 7. There are 14 residues in the CDR3. The CDR3 coding sequence is TGTGCCAGCAGGGATCCGACAGGGCCCTACGAGCAGTACTTC. The encoded protein is CASRDPTGPYEQYF.

This clonotype has a count of ten or more. V and J are TRBV9 and TRBJ1-1; D might be TRBD1 (5 bases). Trimming took off 1 base at V and 0 bases at J, with 10 bases between the two ends. Looked up from germline, CDR1 is SGDLS and CDR2 is YYNGEE. The CDR3 has 15 residues. The CDR3 sequence: CASSVSGQLNTEAFF. The CDR3 coding sequence is TGTGCCAGCAGCGTATCAGGGCAACTGAACACTGAAGCTTTCTTT.

This clonotype was recorded many times. This chain connects TRBV5-8 to TRBJ2-1; D possibly uses TRBD1 or TRBD2 (5 bases each). The germline V gene has CDR1 SGHTS and CDR2 YDEGEE. V lost 4 bases and J lost 4, with 18 bases in between. The CDR3 has 16 amino acids. The CDR3 protein is CASSRGSGNIYNEQFF. CDR3 sequence (DNA): TGTGCCAGCAGCCGGGGCAGCGGAAACATATACAATGAGCAGTTCTTC.

This clonotype was seen ten or more times. The chain employs TRBV18 and TRBJ2-3; D call uncertain. This CDR3 has 16 amino acids. CDR1 is KGHSH, CDR2 LQKENI, per germline. The V and J ends lost 4 bases and 4 bases respectively, with 18 bases between them. The CDR3 sequence: CASSQSPPNSADTQYF. CDR3 sequence (DNA): TGTGCCAGCTCACAATCGCCCCCGAATTCGGCAGATACGCAGTATTTT.

This clonotype was counted only a few times. The rearrangement uses TRBV5-6 and TRBJ1-1; D perhaps matches TRBD1 (6 bases). CDR1 and CDR2 (germline): SGHDT, YYEEEE. This CDR3 spans 15 amino acids. V lost 0 bases and J lost 7, with 16 bases in between. The CDR3, as DNA: TGTGCCAGCAGCTTGGAGGGGGACGCCCAAATTGAAGCTTTCTTT. Its translation is CASSLEGDAQIEAFF.

At least ten counts were recorded for this clonotype. The chain joins TRBV3-1 to TRBJ1-1, with 9 bases fitting TRBD1. CDR1 LGHDT and CDR2 YNNKEL come from the germline V gene (reference sequence). The CDR3 has 14 amino acids. V dropped 2 bases and J dropped 10; count of bases not matched to a gene: 8. The CDR3, as DNA: TGTGCCAGCAGCCAACTTCCGGCGACAGGGGGAGCTTTCTTT. Translation gives CASSQLPATGGAFF.

This clonotype was counted ten times or more. The V call is TRBV12-3 or TRBV12-4, the J call TRBJ1-1; D is possibly TRBD1 (6 bases). The CDR3 runs 14 residues. V was cut by 6 bases and J by 4 bases, with 15 bases left in between. The CDR3 loop is CASSLGGPGTEAFF. CDR3 coding DNA: TGTGCCAGCAGCCTCGGGGGGCCCGGCACTGAAGCTTTCTTT.

This clonotype appeared many times. The chain combines TRBV2 with TRBJ2-3, with D possibly TRBD1 on 6 matching bases. Germline lookup yields CDR1 SNHLY and CDR2 FYNNEI. CDR3 size: 12 residues. Trimming cost V 10 bases and J 4 bases, with 12 bases left between them. CDR3 coding DNA: TGTGCCACCAAACAGGGTTCAGATACGCAGTATTTT. This sequence encodes CATKQGSDTQYF.

This clonotype was seen at least ten times. The chain links TRBV10-3 to TRBJ1-1, with TRBD1 matching 7 bases. Germline V lookup: CDR1 ENHRY, CDR2 SYGVKD. V shed 6 bases, J shed 4 bases, and the junction held 5 bases outside the gene matches. This CDR3 spans 13 amino acids. CDR3 in DNA: TGTGCCATCAGCCGACAGGGCTCCACTGAAGCTTTCTTT. It translates to CAISRQGSTEAFF.